The following is a TCR beta chain sequence with its context. Its antigen is currently unknown. Splitting of each subset's genomic DNA was done evenly across several immunoSEQ plates. Only in-frame clones appear in the TCRdb table, and some are missing; sequencing was by immunoSEQ multiplex PCR. The table includes roughly 1,000,000 clones, 75% to 85% detected once. The entry originates in a study of shared clonotypes between healthy human individuals. Whole-study results and caveats: Non-shared clonotypes showed lower generation probabilities than clonotypes common to all four donors.

CDR1 is SGHRS, CDR2 YFSETQ, per germline. The V end lost 5 bases, the J end lost 1 base, and 10 bases lay between the germline ends. The CDR3 consists of 14 residues. The V call is TRBV5-1, the J call TRBJ1-3; no clear D gene. The clonotype was recovered from a man between 18 and 35 years old in good health. Some clones in this sample may be carry-over from other donors' samples. Sequenced: memory CD4+ T cells from PBMCs. Subset: CD45RA-negative fraction. The CDR3 bases are TGCGCCAGCAGAAAGGAGTCTTCTGGAAACACCATATATTTT. Translation gives CASRKESSGNTIYF.